These 17 T cell receptor beta chains came from one sample sequenced in a study of Ad26.COV2.S vaccination and SARS-CoV-2 variants. Data came from immunoSEQ multiplex PCR; TCRdb stores just in-frame clones and leaves some out. The table lists more than 400,000 clones, roughly 90% of them singletons, with approximately 1.7% in the top ten. Treatment in this sample: some 20 received Ad26.COV2.S at low or high dose, single or two shots; 5 received placebo; per-sample allocation not given. Specimen acquisition occurred on day 63 following the initial vaccine or placebo injection. This specimen consisted of peripheral blood, obtained in a trial of Ad26.COV2.S vaccine versus placebo. The receptors here all came from a person between 18 and 60 years old who received the Ad26.COV2.S COVID-19 vaccine or a placebo.

The V and J genes are TRBV5-1 and TRBJ2-5; 7 nucleotides agree with TRBD1. Germline CDR1 reads SGHRS; CDR2 reads YFSETQ. The trim removed 1 base at V and 5 bases at J, leaving 5 bases unmatched. The CDR3 contains 14 residues. CDR3 in DNA: TGCGCCAGCAGCTTGTCGGGACAGCCCGAGACCCAGTACTTC. Translation: CASSLSGQPETQYF.

This clone has more than one count but fewer than ten. Other DNA sequences of this sample code for an identical CDR3. V gene TRBV7-2 combines with J gene TRBJ2-7, with TRBD2 as a possible D gene (5 bases). Germline V gene data show CDR1 as SGHTA and CDR2 as FQGNSA. Trimming stripped 1 base from V and 3 bases from J, with 7 bases between. The CDR3 runs 13 residues. The CDR3 loop reads CASSLGTLYEQYF. The CDR3 nucleotides read TGTGCCAGCAGCTTAGGGACTCTCTACGAGCAGTACTTC.

The chain uses TRBV9 and TRBJ2-5; tentative D call: TRBD1 (6 bases). The CDR3 spans 15 residues. From germline, CDR1 is SGDLS and CDR2 YYNGEE. V lost 5 bases and J lost 1, with 15 bases in between. CDR3 DNA: TGTGCCAGCAGTCAGAGCTACAGGGCCCAAGAGACCCAGTACTTC. This gives the protein CASSQSYRAQETQYF.

This clone has more than one count but fewer than ten. This chain joins TRBV4-1 and TRBJ1-2, with a possible D match to TRBD1 (5 bases). V lost 1 base to trimming and J lost 7 bases, with 16 bases between them. This CDR3 has 15 residues. CDR1 MGHRA and CDR2 YSYEKL come from the germline V gene. The CDR3 DNA is TGCGCCAGCAGCCAAGTGGTAACAGGATCTTCTGGCTACACCTTC. It encodes CASSQVVTGSSGYTF.

The rearrangement uses TRBV6-6 and TRBJ1-1; no definite D call. The CDR3 sequence is 14 residues long. Between the trimmed V and J ends, which lost 5 bases and 0 bases, there was a span of 10 bases. Germline V CDR1 and CDR2: MNHNY, SVGAGI (reference sequence). The CDR3 sequence is CASSTLQLNTEAFF. In nucleotides, the CDR3 is TGTGCCAGCAGTACCCTCCAGCTGAACACTGAAGCTTTCTTT.

The chain employs TRBV6-5 and TRBJ2-7, with TRBD2 identical over 10 bases. Unmatched junction bases numbered 6, after V lost 6 bases and J lost 1 base. This CDR3 is 15 amino acids long. Germline V CDR1 and CDR2: MNHEY, SVGAGI. The CDR3: CASSQGTSASYEQYF. CDR3 nucleotides: TGTGCCAGCAGCCAAGGGACTAGCGCTTCCTACGAGCAGTACTTC.

The chain carries TRBV4-3 and TRBJ2-5, with D maybe TRBD1 (5 bases). V lost 0 bases and J lost 0, with 11 bases in between. Germline CDR1 is LGHNA and CDR2 is YSLEER. CDR3 length: 16 amino acids. The CDR3 nucleotides are TGCGCCAGCAGCCAAGATCAAAACAGGAACCAAGAGACCCAGTACTTC. As protein: CASSQDQNRNQETQYF.

The genes are TRBV4-1 and TRBJ1-1; D call uncertain. The V end was cut by 1 base, the J end by 8 bases, with 17 bases between. The germline V gene encodes CDR1 MGHRA and CDR2 YSYEKL. The CDR3 has 15 amino acids. This CDR3 is CASSQVYWEETEAFF. DNA of the CDR3: TGCGCCAGCAGCCAAGTGTACTGGGAGGAGACGGAAGCTTTCTTT.

The CDR3 loop reads CSVLGQGLNTGELFF. The CDR3 coding sequence is TGCAGCGTCCTCGGACAGGGCTTGAACACCGGGGAGCTGTTTTTT. This chain links TRBV29-1 with TRBJ2-2; 8 nucleotides line up with TRBD1. After removal of 6 bases from V and 1 base from J, the junction contained 7 bases not matched to a gene. The CDR3 totals 15 residues. The germline CDR1 and CDR2 sequences are SQVTM and ANQGSEA.

The gene calls are TRBV3-1 (or the pseudogene TRBV3-2) and TRBJ2-5; D is possibly TRBD1 (6 bases). Deletions cut 4 bases from V and 1 base from J, with 13 bases between. This CDR3 spans 15 amino acids. CDR1 is LGHDT, CDR2 YNNKEL, per germline (reference sequence). CDR3 sequence reads: CASSLNQGIQETQYF. In nucleotides, the CDR3 is TGTGCCAGCAGCCTCAATCAGGGGATCCAAGAGACCCAGTACTTC.

The gene calls are TRBV29-1 and TRBJ1-1, with 7 positions matching TRBD1. The CDR3 is made up of 15 amino acids. V shed 6 bases, J shed 1 base, and the junction held 11 bases outside the gene matches. Germline V gene lookup returns CDR1 SQVTM and CDR2 ANQGSEA. The CDR3 DNA sequence: TGCAGCGTCCTGAGGTGGTACAGGGGGAACACTGAAGCTTTCTTT. Protein product: CSVLRWYRGNTEAFF.

This clone was counted between two and nine times. The CDR3 DNA is TGTGCCAGCAGCCCCCGTGTAGGGAAGAACACCGGGGAGCTGTTTTTT. Encoded protein: CASSPRVGKNTGELFF. The V gene is TRBV11-3, the J gene TRBJ2-2; no clear D gene. This CDR3 spans 16 amino acids. CDR1 is SGHNT, CDR2 YENEEA, per germline. V was shortened by 5 bases and J by 1 base, with 14 bases between the two germline ends.

This sequence joins TRBV7-2 and TRBJ1-5; 8 bases line up with TRBD1. V was clipped by 4 bases and J by 6 bases; unmatched bases: 5. CDR3 size: 14 residues. Germline V gene sequence: CDR1 SGHTA, CDR2 FQGNSA. Written as DNA, the CDR3 is TGTGCCAGCAGCTCGGACAGGGCGTTTCAGCCCCAGCATTTT. This codes for CASSSDRAFQPQHF.

The J gene is TRBJ2-1, the V gene TRBV19; TRBD2 matches 10 bases. The V segment lost 5 bases and the J segment 0 bases; nucleotides outside the gene matches: 10. CDR1 is LNHDA and CDR2 is SQIVND in the germline V gene (reference sequence). The CDR3 covers 18 residues. The CDR3 protein is CASSSSGGVFSSYNEQFF. As DNA, the CDR3 is TGTGCCAGTAGTTCGAGCGGGGGGGTCTTCAGCTCCTACAATGAGCAGTTCTTC.

The chain employs TRBV4-1 and TRBJ2-7; 7 bases agree with TRBD1. The germline CDR1 and CDR2 sequences are MGHRA and YSYEKL. Losses at the gene ends were 0 bases for V and 3 bases for J; bases not matched to a gene: 5. CDR3 length equals 15 residues. DNA for the CDR3: TGCGCCAGCAGCCAAGATGGGACAGCTAACTACGAGCAGTACTTC. This encodes CASSQDGTANYEQYF.

The chain carries TRBV11-2 and TRBJ1-2; TRBD1 agrees at 8 bases. This CDR3 is 17 amino acids long. The germline V gene encodes CDR1 SGHAT and CDR2 FQNNGV. The V gene end was trimmed by 5 bases and the J gene end by 8 bases; junction bases not matched to a gene: 19. In DNA, the CDR3 is TGTGCCAGCAGCACACTAACCGGGGGCAGGGGGCAGCGGGGCTACACCTTC. This translates into CASSTLTGGRGQRGYTF. The whole variable domain, remainder taken from reference TRBV11-2 and TRBJ1-2, is EAGVAQSPRYKIIEKRQSVAFWCNPISGHATLYWYQQILGQGPKLLIQFQNNGVVDDSQLPKDRFSAERLKGVDSTLKIQPAKLEDSAVYLCASSTLTGGRGQRGYTFGSGTRLTVV.

The chain uses TRBV19 and TRBJ2-2; 9 nucleotides line up with TRBD1. This CDR3 region has 18 residues. Losses at the gene ends were 7 bases for V and 1 base for J; bases not matched to a gene: 13. CDR1 and CDR2 (germline): LNHDA, SQIVND (reference sequence). The CDR3 reads CASMYLRAGQGNTGELFF. CDR3 nucleotide sequence: TGTGCCAGTATGTATTTGAGAGCGGGACAGGGGAACACCGGGGAGCTGTTTTTT.